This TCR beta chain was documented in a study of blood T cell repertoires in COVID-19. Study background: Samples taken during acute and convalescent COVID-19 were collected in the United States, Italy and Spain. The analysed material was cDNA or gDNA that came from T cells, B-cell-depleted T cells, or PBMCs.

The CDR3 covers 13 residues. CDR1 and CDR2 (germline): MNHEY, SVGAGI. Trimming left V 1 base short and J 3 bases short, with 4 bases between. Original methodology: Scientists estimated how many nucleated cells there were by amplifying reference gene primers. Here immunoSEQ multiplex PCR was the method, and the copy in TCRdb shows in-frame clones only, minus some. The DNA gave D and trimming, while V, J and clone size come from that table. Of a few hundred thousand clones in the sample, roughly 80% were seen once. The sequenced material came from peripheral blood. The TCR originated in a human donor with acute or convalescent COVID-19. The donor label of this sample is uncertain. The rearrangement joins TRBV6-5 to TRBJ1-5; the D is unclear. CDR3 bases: TGTGCCAGCAGTTACTATATCAATCAGCCCCAGCATTTT. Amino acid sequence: CASSYYINQPQHF.